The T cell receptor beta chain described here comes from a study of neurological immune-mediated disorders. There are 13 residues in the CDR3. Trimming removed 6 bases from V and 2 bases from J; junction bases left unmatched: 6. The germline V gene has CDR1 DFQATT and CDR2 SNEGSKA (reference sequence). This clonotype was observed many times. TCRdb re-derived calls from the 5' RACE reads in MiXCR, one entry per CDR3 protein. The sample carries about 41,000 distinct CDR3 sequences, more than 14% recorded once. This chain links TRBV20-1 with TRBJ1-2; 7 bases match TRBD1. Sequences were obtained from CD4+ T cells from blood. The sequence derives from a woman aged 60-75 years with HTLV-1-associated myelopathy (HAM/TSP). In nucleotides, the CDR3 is TGCAGTGCGCCGACAGGGCAGAACTATGGCTACACCTTC. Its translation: CSAPTGQNYGYTF.